This T cell receptor (beta chain) emerged from a study of T cell repertoires in cytomegalovirus infection. In the study overall: Public TCR beta signatures provided an indication of both CMV infection and a matching HLA type. The study, taken as a whole, reports: CMV-specific TCR beta clonotypes restricted by HLA-C were the ones dominating the ex vivo response.

The CDR3 loop spans 16 amino acids. Between the trimmed V and J ends, which lost 1 base and 2 bases, there was a span of 9 bases. Germline CDR1 reads SGHTA; CDR2 reads FQGNSA. TCRdb re-called the reads with MiXCR, one entry per CDR3 protein. The top ten clones hold roughly 5% of a sample with under 200,000 distinct CDR3 sequences, roughly 9% of them seen once. There are many counts of this clonotype. What it binds is unknown. The receptor was derived from a human donor in good health (CMV status not recorded). Some clones in this sample may be carry-over from other donors' samples. The sequencing input was PBMCs. The chain has TRBV7-2 and TRBJ2-6; TRBD1 might be the D (7 bases). CDR3 sequence reads: CASSLGGTAGANVLTF. For the CDR3, the DNA is TGTGCCAGCAGCTTAGGCGGGACAGCTGGGGCCAACGTCCTGACTTTC. Full variable domain (remainder filled in from reference TRBV7-2 and TRBJ2-6): GAGVSQSPSNKVTEKGKDVELRCDPISGHTALYWYRQSLGQGLEFLIYFQGNSAPDKSGLPSDRFSAERTGGSVSTLTIQRTQQEDSAVYLCASSLGGTAGANVLTFGAGSRLTVL.